The 22 T cell receptor beta chains below were found in one sample sequenced in a study of CD8 T cells in Susac syndrome. The authors reverse transcribed about 0.5 to 1 ug RNA with random hexamers. TCRdb used MiXCR to reprocess the immunoSEQ multiplex PCR reads, holding one entry per CDR3 protein. There are roughly 200,000 distinct CDR3 sequences in the sample; approximately 95% occur only once, and approximately 0.09% lies in the top ten. The sample consisted of CD4+ T cells from PBMCs. These receptors came from a human donor with multiple sclerosis.

This rearrangement joins TRBV7-3 to TRBJ2-5, with D possibly called TRBD1 or TRBD2 (5 bases each). The V end lost 5 bases, the J end lost 9 bases, and 16 bases lay between the germline ends. CDR3 length: 13 amino acids. Germline-derived CDR1 and CDR2 are SGHTA and FQGTGA. The CDR3 region has the DNA TGTGCCAGCAGCCTCAGTTGGGACCAGGCCCAGTACTTC. This codes for CASSLSWDQAQYF.

DNA of the CDR3: TGTGCCAGCAGTCTGACAGGGGTTAATTCACCCCTCCACTTT. Translation: CASSLTGVNSPLHF. J is TRBJ1-6 and V is TRBV27, with 8 bases matching TRBD1. The CDR3 is 14 residues long. Germline V CDR1 and CDR2: MNHEY, SMNVEV (reference sequence). Trimming cost V 5 bases and J 6 bases; bases outside gene matches: 3.

This sequence joins TRBV2 and TRBJ2-3, with 8 nucleotides matching TRBD1. This CDR3 has 15 residues. Germline V CDR1 and CDR2: SNHLY, FYNNEI. The V gene end was trimmed by 3 bases and the J gene end by 9 bases; junction bases not matched to a gene: 11. The DNA for the CDR3 is TGTGCCAGCAGTGAGGCCAGGGGGCGAATGAAAACGCAGTATTTT. Amino acids: CASSEARGRMKTQYF.

The chain recombines TRBV4-1 with TRBJ2-5; 9 nucleotides line up with TRBD2. This CDR3 spans 15 amino acids. The germline CDR1 and CDR2 sequences are MGHRA and YSYEKL. The V and J ends lost 1 base and 5 bases, in that order; junction bases with no gene match: 5. CDR3 sequence reads: CASSQVASGDETQYF. Here the CDR3 DNA reads TGCGCCAGCAGCCAAGTTGCTAGCGGGGATGAGACCCAGTACTTC.

The J gene is TRBJ2-6, the V gene TRBV19, with D possibly being TRBD1 or TRBD2 (5 bases each). V lost 4 bases and J lost 2, with 9 bases in between. Germline V CDR1 and CDR2: LNHDA, SQIVND (reference sequence). The CDR3 runs to 15 residues. The CDR3 spells CASSTGTAGANVLTF. Here the CDR3 DNA reads TGTGCCAGTAGTACAGGGACCGCTGGGGCCAACGTCCTGACTTTC.

The chain employs TRBV5-6 and TRBJ2-1, with a weak D call TRBD1 (6 bases). Trimming left V 0 bases short and J 7 bases short, with 11 bases between. Germline V gene sequence: CDR1 SGHDT, CDR2 YYEEEE. CDR3 length: 14 residues. The CDR3, as DNA: TGTGCCAGCAGCTTGGAAACAGGGTGGAATGAGCAGTTCTTC. It specifies CASSLETGWNEQFF.

The V and J genes are TRBV7-8 and TRBJ2-5; D gene uncertain. The CDR3 consists of 13 residues. Between the trimmed V and J ends, which lost 2 bases and 4 bases, there was a span of 8 bases. CDR1 SGHVS and CDR2 FQNEAQ come from the germline V gene. The CDR3 loop reads CASSLRQPETQYF. The CDR3 DNA is TGTGCCAGCAGCTTACGTCAGCCAGAGACCCAGTACTTC. The variable domain in full, completed from reference TRBV7-8 and TRBJ2-5, reads GAGVSQSPRYKVAKRGQDVALRCDPISGHVSLFWYQQALGQGPEFLTYFQNEAQLDKSGLPSDRFFAERPEGSVSTLKIQRTQQEDSAVYLCASSLRQPETQYFGPGTRLLVL.

The V call is TRBV3-1, the J call TRBJ1-1, with unresolved D. This CDR3 region has 15 residues. CDR1 is LGHDT, CDR2 YNNKEL, per germline (reference sequence). Trimming left V 0 bases short and J 6 bases short, with 14 bases between. CDR3 protein: CASSQDFTTTAEAFF. CDR3 bases: TGTGCCAGCAGCCAAGATTTTACTACGACGGCTGAAGCTTTCTTT.

The chain joins TRBV7-9 to TRBJ2-6; 7 nucleotides agree with TRBD1. The CDR3 is 17 residues long. Germline V gene lookup returns CDR1 SEHNR and CDR2 FQNEAQ (reference sequence). With V trimmed by 8 bases and J by 1 base, 11 bases remained unmatched. The CDR3 loop is CASGVGQQNSGANVLTF. DNA of the CDR3: TGTGCCAGCGGGGTGGGACAGCAAAATTCTGGGGCCAACGTCCTGACTTTC.

The chain couples TRBV5-4 to TRBJ2-1, with 12 bases lining up with TRBD2. Germline V gene lookup returns CDR1 SGHNT and CDR2 YYREEE (reference sequence). The CDR3 extends over 15 amino acids. With V trimmed by 4 bases and J by 9 bases, 8 bases remained unmatched. The CDR3 spells CASSEPSGGASEQFF. DNA for the CDR3: TGTGCCAGCAGCGAGCCTAGCGGGGGGGCAAGTGAGCAGTTCTTC. The full variable domain, rest sourced from reference TRBV5-4 and TRBJ2-1, is ETGVTQSPTHLIKTRGQQVTLRCSSQSGHNTVSWYQQALGQGPQFIFQYYREEENGRGNFPPRFSGLQFPNYSSELNVNALELDDSALYLCASSEPSGGASEQFFGPGTRLTVL.

The chain uses TRBV20-1 and TRBJ2-1, with TRBD2 as a possible D gene (6 bases). The germline gives CDR1 DFQATT, CDR2 SNEGSKA (reference sequence). Trimming cost V 8 bases and J 8 bases, with 19 bases left between them. This CDR3 comprises 13 residues. The CDR3 nucleotides read TGCAGTACAACTAGCCTTACCTTCGATGAGCAGTTCTTC. As protein: CSTTSLTFDEQFF.

This chain joins TRBV15 and TRBJ1-4; 9 bases agree with TRBD1. The CDR3 length is 15 residues. J was trimmed by 6 bases and V by 5 bases; bases with no gene match: 7. The germline V gene encodes CDR1 LNHNV and CDR2 YYDKDF (reference sequence). In DNA form, the CDR3 reads TGTGCCACCAGCTCCTCGACAGGGGGTGATGAAAAACTGTTTTTT. As protein: CATSSSTGGDEKLFF.

The chain combines TRBV11-2 with TRBJ1-6; D unresolved. The CDR3 loop spans 13 amino acids. V lost 1 base and J 6 bases, leaving 4 bases between the germline ends. Germline CDR1 SGHAT, CDR2 FQNNGV. This chain's CDR3 is CASSLVVNSPLHF. CDR3 sequence (DNA): TGTGCCAGCAGCTTAGTTGTTAATTCACCCCTCCACTTT. The whole variable domain, filled in from reference TRBV11-2 and TRBJ1-6, reads EAGVAQSPRYKIIEKRQSVAFWCNPISGHATLYWYQQILGQGPKLLIQFQNNGVVDDSQLPKDRFSAERLKGVDSTLKIQPAKLEDSAVYLCASSLVVNSPLHFGNGTRLTVT.

The chain has TRBV15 and TRBJ2-3; tentative D call: TRBD2 (6 bases). The CDR3 extends over 14 amino acids. V was clipped by 6 bases and J by 0 bases, with 10 bases between them. The germline V gene encodes CDR1 LNHNV and CDR2 YYDKDF (reference sequence). The CDR3 is CATRRDFSTDTQYF. CDR3 nucleotides: TGTGCCACCAGGAGGGACTTTAGCACAGATACGCAGTATTTT.

The rearrangement links TRBV6-2 or TRBV6-3 to TRBJ1-5; perhaps TRBD1 as D (6 bases). The CDR3 covers 15 residues. V was pared by 4 bases and J by 9 bases, with 19 bases between. Germline V gives CDR1 MNHEY, CDR2 SVGEGT. CDR3 residues: CASSSWDTGIGPQHF. The DNA of the CDR3 is TGTGCCAGCAGTTCCTGGGACACTGGAATCGGGCCCCAGCATTTT.

The J gene is TRBJ2-7, the V gene TRBV20-1; tentatively, D is TRBD1 or TRBD2 (6 bases each). CDR1 is DFQATT and CDR2 is SNEGSKA in the germline V gene (reference sequence). V gave up 1 base and J gave up 4 bases, with 11 bases separating them. This CDR3 is 13 amino acids long. This CDR3 reads CSARGGGTYEQYF. The CDR3 nucleotides are TGCAGTGCTAGAGGAGGGGGGACGTACGAGCAGTACTTC.

The V gene is TRBV9, the J gene TRBJ2-3; possibly TRBD2 for D (6 bases). The CDR3 loop spans 13 amino acids. Germline V gene lookup returns CDR1 SGDLS and CDR2 YYNGEE. V was cut by 7 bases and J by 0 bases, with 9 bases left in between. The CDR3, as DNA: TGTGCCAGCGGGGGGACCAGCACAGATACGCAGTATTTT. This sequence encodes CASGGTSTDTQYF.

This chain joins TRBV20-1 and TRBJ2-1; D is uncertain. CDR3 length equals 12 residues. Trimming took 3 bases from V and 6 from J, leaving 9 bases between them. CDR1 DFQATT and CDR2 SNEGSKA come from the germline V gene (reference sequence). The CDR3 loop is CSASFNSNEQFF. The CDR3 nucleotides read TGCAGTGCTAGTTTCAACTCCAATGAGCAGTTCTTC.

This chain uses TRBV6-6 with TRBJ1-2; 7 bases map to TRBD1. CDR1 and CDR2 from the germline V gene are MNHNY and SVGAGI (reference sequence). The CDR3 spans 16 residues. The junction had 10 bases not matched to a gene; V was cut back by 0 bases and J by 6 bases. CDR3 bases: TGTGCCAGCAGTTACTCGGGGAACAGGGGAAGGGATGGCTACACCTTC. Translating gives CASSYSGNRGRDGYTF.

The V gene is TRBV3-1, the J gene TRBJ2-7, with TRBD2 matching over 9 bases. Germline CDR1 LGHDT, CDR2 YNNKEL (reference sequence). After removal of 5 bases from V and 4 bases from J, the junction contained 15 bases not matched to a gene. The CDR3 covers 17 residues. The CDR3 reads CASSELVSGGPQYEQYF. CDR3 coding DNA: TGTGCCAGCAGCGAACTCGTTAGCGGGGGTCCCCAATACGAGCAGTACTTC.

V and J are TRBV20-1 and TRBJ1-2, with 9 bases lining up with TRBD1. The germline V gene encodes CDR1 DFQATT and CDR2 SNEGSKA (reference sequence). The CDR3 covers 15 residues. Trimming removed 5 bases from V and 3 bases from J; junction bases left unmatched: 10. The CDR3 loop is CSASRGQGLDYGYTF. As DNA, the CDR3 is TGCAGTGCTTCAAGAGGACAGGGGTTGGACTATGGCTACACCTTC.

The chain recombines TRBV14 with TRBJ2-4; D gene ambiguous. Germline V gene sequence: CDR1 SGHDN, CDR2 FVKESK. The ends were cut back, 3 bases at V and 4 bases at J, with 4 bases in the middle. CDR3 size: 12 residues. DNA for the CDR3: TGTGCCAGCAGCCATACGAAAAACATTCAGTACTTC. Translating it yields CASSHTKNIQYF.